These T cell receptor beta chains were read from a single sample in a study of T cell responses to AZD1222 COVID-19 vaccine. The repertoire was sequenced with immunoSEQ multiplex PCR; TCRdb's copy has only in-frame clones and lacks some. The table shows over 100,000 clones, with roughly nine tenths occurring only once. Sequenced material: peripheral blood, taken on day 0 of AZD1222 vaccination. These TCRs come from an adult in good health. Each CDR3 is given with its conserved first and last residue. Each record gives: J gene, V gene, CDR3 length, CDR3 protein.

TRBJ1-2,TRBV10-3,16,CAISEPDGASNYGYTF
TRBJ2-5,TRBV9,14,CASSVGLQKETQYF
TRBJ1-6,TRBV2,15,CASKSGHSYNSPLHF
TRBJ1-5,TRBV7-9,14,CASSGGTGWQPQHF
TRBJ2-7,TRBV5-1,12,CASSSDSYEQYF
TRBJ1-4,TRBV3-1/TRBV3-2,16,CASSQVGAQGPEKLFF
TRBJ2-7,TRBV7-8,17,CASSLETGLAVNYEQYF
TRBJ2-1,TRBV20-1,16,CSASVLLSSSYNEQFF
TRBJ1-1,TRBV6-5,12,CASSHKSTRAFF
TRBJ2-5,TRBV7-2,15,CASSSPAGGQETQYF
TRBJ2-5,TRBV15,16,CATSRGPSLAFETQYF
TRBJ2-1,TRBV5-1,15,CASSLAPDSPNEQFF
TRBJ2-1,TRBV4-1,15,CASSQDLGFGGEQFF
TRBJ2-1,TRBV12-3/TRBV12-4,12,CASRDTYNEQFF
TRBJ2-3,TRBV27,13,CASSHRRADTQYF
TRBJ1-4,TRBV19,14,CASSIGSPNEKLFF
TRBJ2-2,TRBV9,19,CASSVEILAGPTSTGELFF
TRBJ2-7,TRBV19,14,CASSGPGGAYEQYF
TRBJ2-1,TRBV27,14,CASSLLNPGNEQFF
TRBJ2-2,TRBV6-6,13,CASSNFGTGELFF
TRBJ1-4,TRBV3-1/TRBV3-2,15,CASSQTDGKNEKLFF
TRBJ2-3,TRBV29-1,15,CSVELSGLHIDTQYF
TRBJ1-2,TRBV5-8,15,CASSSMTGGNYGYTF
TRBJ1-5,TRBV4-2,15,CASSPAPISNQPQHF